A single T cell receptor beta chain is shown here with its context. Produced via immunoSEQ multiplex PCR; TCRdb's table is partial and in-frame only. The profile covers 95,000 to 150,000 clones, with approximately 86% appearing a single time and approximately 2.6% taken by the ten largest. The data stem from a study of T cell responses to AZD1222 COVID-19 vaccine. Trimming left V 2 bases short and J 11 bases short, with 13 bases between. The CDR3 spans 13 residues. The germline V gene encodes CDR1 MDHEN and CDR2 SYDVKM. The sample was peripheral blood, taken 28 days after the second AZD1222 dose. This TCR came from an adult who received the AZD1222 COVID-19 vaccine. V gene TRBV28 combines with J gene TRBJ1-5; unclear D gene. The chain's CDR3 is CASSLTHRMTQHF. DNA of the CDR3: TGTGCCAGCAGTTTAACTCACCGTATGACCCAGCATTTT.